This entry concerns a single T cell receptor (beta chain). Its antigen is currently unknown. This sample is part of a study of cytomegalovirus exposure and HLA in healthy donors. Regarding the study as a whole: Previously analyzed data showed that most TCR beta V segments were productive at a frequency of about 90% or about 30%.

From germline, CDR1 is SNHLY and CDR2 FYNNEI. The CDR3 is 14 residues long. V was cut by 2 bases and J by 8 bases, with 13 bases left in between. Primers included in the PCR were 60 Vbeta and 13 Jbeta primers. Repertoires were generated with immunoSEQ multiplex PCR, while TCRdb's copy carries only in-frame clones and drops some. The sample lists some 180,000 clones, around 90% seen once, with 1.1% in the top ten. The clonotype comes from a boy between 2 and 10 years old in good health and CMV-seronegative. The gene calls are TRBV2 and TRBJ2-1, with a possible D match to TRBD1 (6 bases). Source material: PBMCs. CDR3 region: CASSESGRGYEQFF. The CDR3 nucleotides read TGTGCCAGCAGTGAAAGCGGCAGGGGCTATGAGCAGTTCTTC.